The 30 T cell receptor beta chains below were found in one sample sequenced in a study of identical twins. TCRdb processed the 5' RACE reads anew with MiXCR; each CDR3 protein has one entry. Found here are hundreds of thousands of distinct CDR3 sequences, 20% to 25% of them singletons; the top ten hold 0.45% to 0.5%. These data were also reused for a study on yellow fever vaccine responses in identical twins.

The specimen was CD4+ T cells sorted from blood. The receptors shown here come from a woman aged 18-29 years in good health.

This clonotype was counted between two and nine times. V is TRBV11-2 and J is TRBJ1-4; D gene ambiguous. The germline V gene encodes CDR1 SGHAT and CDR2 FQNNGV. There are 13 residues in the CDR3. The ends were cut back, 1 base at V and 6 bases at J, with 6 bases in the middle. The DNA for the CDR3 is TGTGCCAGCAGCTTAGCTTTAGATGAAAAACTGTTTTTT. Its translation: CASSLALDEKLFF.

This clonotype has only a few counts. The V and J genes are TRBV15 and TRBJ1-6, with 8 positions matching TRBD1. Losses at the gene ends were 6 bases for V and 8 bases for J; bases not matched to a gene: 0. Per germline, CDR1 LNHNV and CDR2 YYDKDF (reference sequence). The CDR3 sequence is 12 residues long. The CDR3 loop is CATRQGDSPLHF. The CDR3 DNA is TGTGCCACCAGACAGGGGGATTCACCCCTCCACTTT.

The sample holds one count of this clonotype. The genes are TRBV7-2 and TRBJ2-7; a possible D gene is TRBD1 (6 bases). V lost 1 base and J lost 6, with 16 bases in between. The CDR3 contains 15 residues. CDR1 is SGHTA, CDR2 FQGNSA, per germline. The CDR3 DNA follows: TGTGCCAGCAGCTTAGGGGGGCAGGTTGCGGGCGAGCAGTACTTC. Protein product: CASSLGGQVAGEQYF.

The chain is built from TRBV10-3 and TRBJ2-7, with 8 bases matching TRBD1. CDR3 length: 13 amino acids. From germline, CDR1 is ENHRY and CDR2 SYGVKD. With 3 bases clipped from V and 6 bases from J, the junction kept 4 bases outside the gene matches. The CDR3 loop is CAISDGQGSEQYF. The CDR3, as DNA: TGTGCCATCAGTGACGGACAGGGTTCCGAGCAGTACTTC.

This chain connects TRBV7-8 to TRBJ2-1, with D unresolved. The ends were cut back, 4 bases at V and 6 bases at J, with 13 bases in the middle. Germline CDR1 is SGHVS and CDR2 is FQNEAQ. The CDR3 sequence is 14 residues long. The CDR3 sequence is CASSSRSQTNEQFF. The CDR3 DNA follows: TGTGCCAGCAGCTCCCGTTCCCAAACCAATGAGCAGTTCTTC.

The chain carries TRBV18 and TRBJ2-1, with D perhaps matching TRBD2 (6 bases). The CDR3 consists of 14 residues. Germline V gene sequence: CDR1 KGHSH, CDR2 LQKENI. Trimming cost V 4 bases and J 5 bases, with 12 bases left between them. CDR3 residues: CASSRGTGNNEQFF. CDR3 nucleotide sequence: TGTGCCAGCTCACGTGGGACTGGCAACAATGAGCAGTTCTTC.

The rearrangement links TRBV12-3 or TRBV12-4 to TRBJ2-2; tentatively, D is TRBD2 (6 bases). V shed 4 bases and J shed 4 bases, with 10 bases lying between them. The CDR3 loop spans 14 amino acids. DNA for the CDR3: TGTGCCAGCAGTTCCCCCGGGAGCACCGGGGAGCTGTTTTTT. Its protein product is CASSSPGSTGELFF.

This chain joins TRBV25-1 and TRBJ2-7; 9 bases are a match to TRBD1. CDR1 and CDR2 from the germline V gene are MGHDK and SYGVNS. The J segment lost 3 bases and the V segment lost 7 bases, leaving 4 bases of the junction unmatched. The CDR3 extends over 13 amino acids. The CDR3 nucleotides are TGTGCCAGCATCAAGACAGGGGGCTACGAGCAGTACTTC. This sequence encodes CASIKTGGYEQYF.

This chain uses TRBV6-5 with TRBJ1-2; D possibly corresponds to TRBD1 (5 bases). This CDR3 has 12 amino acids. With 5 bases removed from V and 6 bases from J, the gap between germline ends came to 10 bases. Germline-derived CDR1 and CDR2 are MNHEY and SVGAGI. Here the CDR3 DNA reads TGTGCCAGCAGTCGGACACCTAATGGCTACACCTTC. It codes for CASSRTPNGYTF.

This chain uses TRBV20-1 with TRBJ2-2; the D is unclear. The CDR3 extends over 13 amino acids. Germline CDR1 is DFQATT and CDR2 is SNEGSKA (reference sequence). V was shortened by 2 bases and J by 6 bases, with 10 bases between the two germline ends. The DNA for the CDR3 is TGCAGTGCTAGAAGGATGAGCTCCGGGGAGCTGTTTTTT. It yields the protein CSARRMSSGELFF.

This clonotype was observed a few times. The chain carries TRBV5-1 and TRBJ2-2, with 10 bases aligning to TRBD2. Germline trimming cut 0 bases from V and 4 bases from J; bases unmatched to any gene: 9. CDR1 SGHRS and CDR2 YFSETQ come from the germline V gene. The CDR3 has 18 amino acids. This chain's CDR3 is CASSLEPPGLASTGELFF. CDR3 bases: TGCGCCAGCAGCTTGGAGCCTCCGGGACTAGCGTCCACCGGGGAGCTGTTTTTT.

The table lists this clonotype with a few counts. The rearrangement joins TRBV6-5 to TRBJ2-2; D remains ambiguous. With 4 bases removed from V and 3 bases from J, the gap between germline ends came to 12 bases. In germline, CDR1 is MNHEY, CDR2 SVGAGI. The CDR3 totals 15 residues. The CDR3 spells CASSFRTKYTGELFF. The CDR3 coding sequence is TGTGCCAGCAGTTTTCGGACCAAATACACCGGGGAGCTGTTTTTT.

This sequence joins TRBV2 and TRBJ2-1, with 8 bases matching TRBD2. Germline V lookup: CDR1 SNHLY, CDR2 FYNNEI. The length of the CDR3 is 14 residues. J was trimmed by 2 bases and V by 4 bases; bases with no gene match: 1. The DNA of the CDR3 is TGTGCCAGCAGTGCTAGCGGGCCCTACAATGAGCAGTTCTTC. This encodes CASSASGPYNEQFF.

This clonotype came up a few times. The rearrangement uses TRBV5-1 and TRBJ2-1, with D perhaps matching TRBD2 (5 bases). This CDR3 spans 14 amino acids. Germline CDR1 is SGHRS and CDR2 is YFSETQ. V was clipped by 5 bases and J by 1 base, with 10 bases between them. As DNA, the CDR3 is TGCGCCAGCAGGGTTTGGACTTCCTACAATGAGCAGTTCTTC. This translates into CASRVWTSYNEQFF.

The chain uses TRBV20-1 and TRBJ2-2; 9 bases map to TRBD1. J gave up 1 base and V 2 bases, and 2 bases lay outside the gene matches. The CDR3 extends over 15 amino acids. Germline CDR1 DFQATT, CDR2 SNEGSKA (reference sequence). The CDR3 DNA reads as TGCAGTGCTAGACTGGACAGGGGGAACACCGGGGAGCTGTTTTTT. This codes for CSARLDRGNTGELFF.

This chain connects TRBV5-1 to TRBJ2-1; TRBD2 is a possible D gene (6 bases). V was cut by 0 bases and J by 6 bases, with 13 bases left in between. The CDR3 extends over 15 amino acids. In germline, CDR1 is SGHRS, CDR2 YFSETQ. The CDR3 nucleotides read TGCGCCAGCAGCTTGGCCGTAAGCGGGTTCAATGAGCAGTTCTTC. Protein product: CASSLAVSGFNEQFF. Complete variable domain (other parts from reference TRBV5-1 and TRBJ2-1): KAGVTQTPRYLIKTRGQQVTLSCSPISGHRSVSWYQQTPGQGLQFLFEYFSETQRNKGNFPGRFSGRQFSNSRSEMNVSTLELGDSALYLCASSLAVSGFNEQFFGPGTRLTVL.

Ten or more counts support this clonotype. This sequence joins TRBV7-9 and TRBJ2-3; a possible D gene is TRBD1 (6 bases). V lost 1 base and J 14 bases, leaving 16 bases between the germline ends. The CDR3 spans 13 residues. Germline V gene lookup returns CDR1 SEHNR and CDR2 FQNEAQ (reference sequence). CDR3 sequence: CASSLGYLDSPYF. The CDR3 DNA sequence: TGTGCCAGCAGCTTAGGTTACCTGGACAGTCCGTATTTT. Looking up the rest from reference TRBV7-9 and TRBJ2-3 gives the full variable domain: DTGVSQNPRHKITKRGQNVTFRCDPISEHNRLYWYRQTLGQGPEFLTYFQNEAQLEKSRLLSDRFSAERPKGSFSTLEIQRTEQGDSAMYLCASSLGYLDSPYFGPGTRLTVL.

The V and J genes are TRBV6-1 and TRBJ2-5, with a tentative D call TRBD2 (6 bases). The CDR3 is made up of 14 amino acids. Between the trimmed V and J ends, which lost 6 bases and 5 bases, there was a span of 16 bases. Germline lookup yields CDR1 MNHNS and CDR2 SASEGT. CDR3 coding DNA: TGTGCCAGCAGACGGGACCCTGGGGGGGAGACCCAGTACTTC. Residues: CASRRDPGGETQYF.

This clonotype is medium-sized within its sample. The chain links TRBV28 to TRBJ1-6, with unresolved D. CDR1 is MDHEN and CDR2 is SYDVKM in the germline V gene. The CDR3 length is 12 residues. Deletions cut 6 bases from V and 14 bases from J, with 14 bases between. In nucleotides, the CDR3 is TGTGCCAGCAGACCTCACTCTTGGGCCCTCCACTTT. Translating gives CASRPHSWALHF.

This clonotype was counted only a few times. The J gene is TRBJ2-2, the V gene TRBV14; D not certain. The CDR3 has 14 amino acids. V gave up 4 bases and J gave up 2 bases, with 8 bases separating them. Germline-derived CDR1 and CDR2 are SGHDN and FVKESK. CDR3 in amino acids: CASSPPTNTGELFF. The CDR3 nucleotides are TGTGCCAGCAGCCCCCCGACCAACACCGGGGAGCTGTTTTTT.

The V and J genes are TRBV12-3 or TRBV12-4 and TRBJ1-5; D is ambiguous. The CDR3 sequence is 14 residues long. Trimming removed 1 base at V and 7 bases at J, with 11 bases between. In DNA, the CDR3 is TGTGCCAGCAGTTTAGTTGGAAAGGGACAGCCCCAGCATTTT. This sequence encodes CASSLVGKGQPQHF.

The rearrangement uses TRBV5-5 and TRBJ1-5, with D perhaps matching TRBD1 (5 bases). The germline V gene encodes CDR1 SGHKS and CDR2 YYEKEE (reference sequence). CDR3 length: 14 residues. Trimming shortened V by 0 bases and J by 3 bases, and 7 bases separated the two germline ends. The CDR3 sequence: CASSLGTHNQPQHF. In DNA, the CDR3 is TGTGCCAGCAGCTTGGGGACACACAATCAGCCCCAGCATTTT.

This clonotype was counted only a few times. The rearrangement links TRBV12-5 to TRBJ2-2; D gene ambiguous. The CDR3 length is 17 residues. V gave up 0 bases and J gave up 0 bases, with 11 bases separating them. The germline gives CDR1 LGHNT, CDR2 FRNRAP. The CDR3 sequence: CASGLVYGSANTGELFF. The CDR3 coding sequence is TGTGCTAGTGGTTTGGTATACGGCAGCGCGAACACCGGGGAGCTGTTTTTT. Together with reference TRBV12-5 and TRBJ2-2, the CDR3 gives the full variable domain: DARVTQTPRHKVTEMGQEVTMRCQPILGHNTVFWYRQTMMQGLELLAYFRNRAPLDDSGMPKDRFSAEMPDATLATLKIQPSEPRDSAVYFCASGLVYGSANTGELFFGEGSRLTVL.

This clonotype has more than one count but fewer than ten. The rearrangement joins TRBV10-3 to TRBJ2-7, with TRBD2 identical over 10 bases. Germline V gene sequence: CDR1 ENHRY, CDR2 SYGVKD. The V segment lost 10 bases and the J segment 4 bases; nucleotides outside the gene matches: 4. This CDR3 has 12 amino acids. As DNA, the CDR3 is TGTGCCACCGGACTAGCGGTATACGAGCAGTACTTC. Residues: CATGLAVYEQYF.

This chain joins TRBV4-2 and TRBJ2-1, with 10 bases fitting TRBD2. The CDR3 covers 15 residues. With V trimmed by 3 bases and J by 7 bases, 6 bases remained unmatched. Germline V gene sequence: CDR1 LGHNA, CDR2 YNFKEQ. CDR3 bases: TGTGCCAGCAGCCACGCTAGCGGGAGTGGGAATGAGCAGTTCTTC. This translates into CASSHASGSGNEQFF.

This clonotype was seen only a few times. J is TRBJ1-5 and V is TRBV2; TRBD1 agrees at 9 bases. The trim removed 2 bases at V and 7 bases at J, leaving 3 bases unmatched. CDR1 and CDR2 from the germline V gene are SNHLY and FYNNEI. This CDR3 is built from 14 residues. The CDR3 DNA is TGTGCCAGCAGTGAAAACAGGGGGCCCCAGCCCCAGCATTTT. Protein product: CASSENRGPQPQHF.

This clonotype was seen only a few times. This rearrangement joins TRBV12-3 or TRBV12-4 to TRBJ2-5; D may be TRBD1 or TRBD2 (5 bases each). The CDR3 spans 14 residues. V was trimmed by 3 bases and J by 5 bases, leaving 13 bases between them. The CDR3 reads CASSFQGGLETQYF. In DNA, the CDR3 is TGTGCCAGCAGTTTTCAGGGCGGGTTGGAGACCCAGTACTTC.

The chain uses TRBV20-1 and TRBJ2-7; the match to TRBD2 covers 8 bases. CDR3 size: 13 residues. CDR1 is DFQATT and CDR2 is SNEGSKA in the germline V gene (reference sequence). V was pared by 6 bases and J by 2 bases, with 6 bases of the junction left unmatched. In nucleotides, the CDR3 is TGCAGTGCATCCACTAGCGGCACCTACGAGCAGTACGTC. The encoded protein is CSASTSGTYEQYV.

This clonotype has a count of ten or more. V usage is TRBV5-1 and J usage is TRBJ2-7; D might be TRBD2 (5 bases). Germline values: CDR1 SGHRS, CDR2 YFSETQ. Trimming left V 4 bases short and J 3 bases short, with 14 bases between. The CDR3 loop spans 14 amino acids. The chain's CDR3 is CASSDSGLNYEQYF. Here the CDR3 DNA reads TGCGCCAGCAGCGATTCCGGACTCAACTACGAGCAGTACTTC.

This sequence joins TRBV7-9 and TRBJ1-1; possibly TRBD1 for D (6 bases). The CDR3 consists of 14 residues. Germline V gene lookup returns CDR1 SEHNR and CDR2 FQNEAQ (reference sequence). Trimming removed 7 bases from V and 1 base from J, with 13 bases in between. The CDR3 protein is CASTPVGGNTEAFF. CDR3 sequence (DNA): TGTGCCAGCACCCCAGTAGGGGGGAACACTGAAGCTTTCTTT.